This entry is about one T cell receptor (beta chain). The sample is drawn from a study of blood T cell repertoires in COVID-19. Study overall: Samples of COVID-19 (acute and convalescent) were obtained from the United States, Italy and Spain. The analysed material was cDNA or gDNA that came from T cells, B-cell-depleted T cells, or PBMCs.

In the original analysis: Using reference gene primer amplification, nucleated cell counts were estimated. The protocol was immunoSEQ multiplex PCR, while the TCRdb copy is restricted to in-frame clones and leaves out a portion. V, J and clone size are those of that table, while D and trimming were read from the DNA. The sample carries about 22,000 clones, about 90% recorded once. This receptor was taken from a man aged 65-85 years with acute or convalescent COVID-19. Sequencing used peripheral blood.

The CDR3 DNA reads as TGTGCCAGCAACCAGGGGCAGCATTCACCCCTCCACTTT. As protein: CASNQGQHSPLHF. This chain uses TRBV2 with TRBJ1-6; D may be TRBD1 (6 bases). The CDR3 spans 13 residues. Germline lookup yields CDR1 SNHLY and CDR2 FYNNEI. Trimming removed 7 bases from V and 8 bases from J, with 12 bases in between.